The present T cell receptor beta chain was sequenced within a study of T cell responses to AZD1222 COVID-19 vaccine. Libraries were prepared by immunoSEQ multiplex PCR; TCRdb keeps only in-frame clonotypes and omits some of them. The table records 150,000 to 200,000 clones, roughly nine tenths of them present only once. Germline values: CDR1 MNHEY, CDR2 SVGEGT. This CDR3 has 14 amino acids. V lost 0 bases, J lost 2 bases, and 6 bases lay in between. The chain recombines TRBV6-2 or TRBV6-3 with TRBJ2-3, with no clear D. Here the sequenced sample was peripheral blood, taken on day 0 of AZD1222 vaccination. The clonotype was recovered from an adult in good health. The CDR3 nucleotides are TGTGCCAGCAGTTACTCAACAGTCACAGATACGCAGTATTTT. This codes for CASSYSTVTDTQYF.